This T cell receptor (beta chain) was profiled in a study of T cell repertoires in cytomegalovirus infection (dated by TCRdb to the late 2010s). As for the study more broadly: Donor HLA type was relevant to the analysis, because carriage of CMV infection together with the matching HLA type was indicated by public TCR beta signatures.

As regards this clonotype: What antigen it recognizes has not been identified. No much larger clone is present one base from it, and per-base qualities are unavailable.

These reads were obtained on an Illumina HiSeq 1500. In-frame beta chains were kept once TCRdb had trimmed the public reads at Q25 with fastp and called clones with MiXCR. Each CDR3 protein appears once, grouped with its most common genes and DNA. Counted in this sample were over 150,000 distinct CDR3 sequences; 15% to 20% of them appeared once. The top ten hold around 3.1% of the sample. V sheds 4 bases and J sheds 4 bases, leaving 9 bases between their ends. CDR1 and CDR2 were assigned from the germline V gene as SGHTA and FQGNSA. Its CDR3 holds 13 amino acids, cysteine through phenylalanine. Just CDR3 DNA is preserved here, 39 bases in frame from base 1. On the study overall, not on this receptor specifically: The ex vivo response was dominated by HLA-C-restricted CMV-specific TCR beta clonotypes, and the single most frequent clonotype in two of eight donors was supplied by these HLA-C-restricted clonotypes. Carriers of CMV infection plus the relevant HLA type were discriminated by the cumulative frequency of public TCR beta family members in the study cohort and in an independent approximately 360-donor cohort.

The TCR was taken from a human donor in good health (CMV status not recorded). Some clones in this sample may be carry-over from other donors' samples. The rearrangement combines TRBV7-2 with TRBJ2-3, with no confidently assigned D gene. Sequencing used PBMCs. The CDR3 protein sequence reads: CASSSHRPDTQYF. The DNA sequence reads TGTGCCAGCAGCTCCCATCGGCCAGATACGCAGTATTTT.